These 15 T cell receptor beta chains originate from one sample sequenced in a study of identical twins (dated by TCRdb to 2016 to 2017). Library generation was performed with 5' RACE. TCRdb shows the sequencer as Illumina HiSeq 2000. The public reads were reprocessed in TCRdb via fastp at Q25 and MiXCR, keeping in-frame beta chains. Every entry covers one CDR3 protein and lists the most common genes and DNA from its rows. This sample lists about 530,000 distinct CDR3 sequences; around 22% were detected once. In total, the top ten clones hold 0.4% to 0.6% of the sample. The same data also went into a second study, on yellow fever vaccine responses in identical twins.

The sample consisted of CD4+ T cells sorted from blood. These receptors were collected from a woman aged 18 to 35 in good health.

This clonotype was seen a handful of times. V and J are TRBV3-1 and TRBJ1-1; tentatively, D is TRBD1 (5 bases). Germline CDR1 reads LGHDT; CDR2 reads YNNKEL (reference sequence). The CDR3 runs 13 residues. V lost 5 bases to trimming and J lost 6 bases, with 13 bases between them. CDR3 residues: CASSFLQAAEAFF. In DNA, the CDR3 is TGTGCCAGCAGCTTCCTACAGGCAGCTGAAGCTTTCTTT.

The chain's CDR3 is CASKPPRADTQYF. The CDR3 DNA reads as TGTGCCAGTAAGCCCCCTCGGGCAGATACGCAGTATTTT. The J gene is TRBJ2-3, the V gene TRBV19; no clear D. The V and J ends lost 7 bases and 4 bases respectively, with 12 bases between them. The germline V gene has CDR1 LNHDA and CDR2 SQIVND (reference sequence). This CDR3 has 13 residues.

The chain joins TRBV5-1 to TRBJ2-1; no clear D. The CDR3 loop spans 13 amino acids. V was cut by 4 bases and J by 8 bases, with 13 bases left in between. CDR1 and CDR2 (germline): SGHRS, YFSETQ. The CDR3 nucleotides are TGCGCCAGCAGCCGAGATAGCATGTATGAGCAGTTCTTC. Translated, it gives CASSRDSMYEQFF. Drawing the rest from reference TRBV5-1 and TRBJ2-1, the complete variable domain is KAGVTQTPRYLIKTRGQQVTLSCSPISGHRSVSWYQQTPGQGLQFLFEYFSETQRNKGNFPGRFSGRQFSNSRSEMNVSTLELGDSALYLCASSRDSMYEQFFGPGTRLTVL.

This clonotype was seen more than once but under ten times. The V gene is TRBV7-9, the J gene TRBJ2-1; 7 bases align to TRBD1. The trim removed 3 bases at V and 8 bases at J, leaving 13 bases unmatched. Germline V CDR1 and CDR2: SEHNR, FQNEAQ (reference sequence). This CDR3 has 16 residues. The CDR3 protein is CASSFYLLQGLDEQFF. The CDR3 DNA reads as TGTGCCAGCAGCTTTTACCTGCTACAGGGGCTCGATGAGCAGTTCTTC.

V gene TRBV12-3 or TRBV12-4 combines with J gene TRBJ2-1, with 8 bases that match TRBD1. The junction had 8 bases not matched to a gene; V was cut back by 7 bases and J by 3 bases. The CDR3 is made up of 15 amino acids. The CDR3 bases are TGTGCCAGCACCAGGGGCAGGGGGCTCTACAATGAGCAGTTCTTC. It specifies CASTRGRGLYNEQFF.

This clonotype was seen a handful of times. The DNA for the CDR3 is TGCAGCGTTGCCGTAGGACTCACAGATACGCAGTATTTT. It specifies CSVAVGLTDTQYF. This chain uses TRBV29-1 with TRBJ2-3, with a possible D match to TRBD2 (5 bases). Per germline, CDR1 SQVTM and CDR2 ANQGSEA. V shed 4 bases and J shed 2 bases, with 10 bases lying between them. The CDR3 contains 13 residues.

The chain couples TRBV9 to TRBJ2-3; D uncertain. Germline CDR1 and CDR2: SGDLS and YYNGEE. This CDR3 contains 13 residues. Trimming removed 0 bases at V and 5 bases at J, with 7 bases between. Here the CDR3 reads CASSVEAVDTQYF. The CDR3 region has the DNA TGTGCCAGCAGCGTAGAAGCAGTAGATACGCAGTATTTT.

The CDR3 here is CASSYAGGRNQPQHF. CDR3 bases: TGTGCCAGCAGTTACGCCGGGGGTCGCAATCAGCCCCAGCATTTT. The chain joins TRBV6-2 or TRBV6-3 to TRBJ1-5, with a weak D call TRBD1 (5 bases). CDR3 length: 15 residues. Trimming removed 2 bases at V and 2 bases at J, with 10 bases between. Germline-derived CDR1 and CDR2 are MNHEY and SVGEGT.

The chain employs TRBV25-1 and TRBJ2-7; D is possibly TRBD1 or TRBD2 (7 bases each). Trimming took off 6 bases at V and 6 bases at J, with 24 bases between the two ends. CDR3 length: 16 residues. The germline gives CDR1 MGHDK, CDR2 SYGVNS. The CDR3 DNA reads as TGTGCCAGCAGCAAACCTGGGGGAGGGGGCTTGGGCGAGCAGTACTTC. Translating it yields CASSKPGGGGLGEQYF.

This clonotype was observed a few times. The CDR3 region has the DNA TGTGCCAGCAGTTACTGGGGGAGGACCAATGAGCAGTTCTTC. Protein product: CASSYWGRTNEQFF. V usage is TRBV6-5 and J usage is TRBJ2-1; possibly TRBD2 for D (6 bases). CDR1 MNHEY and CDR2 SVGAGI come from the germline V gene. V shed 1 base and J shed 6 bases, with 10 bases lying between them. The CDR3 is made up of 14 amino acids.

The V call is TRBV5-1, the J call TRBJ1-6; D not resolved. The CDR3 runs to 14 residues. Per germline, CDR1 SGHRS and CDR2 YFSETQ. V lost 5 bases to trimming and J lost 7 bases, with 13 bases between them. The CDR3 loop reads CASSLTVRNSPLHF. The CDR3 DNA sequence: TGCGCCAGCAGTCTAACAGTAAGGAATTCACCCCTCCACTTT.

This clonotype appeared a few times. The chain carries TRBV12-3 or TRBV12-4 and TRBJ2-3, with D possibly matching TRBD2 (5 bases). The CDR3 length is 14 residues. V gave up 1 base and J gave up 4 bases, with 9 bases separating them. The CDR3 bases are TGTGCCAGCAGTTTAGGACTAACCTCAGATACGCAGTATTTT. This sequence encodes CASSLGLTSDTQYF.

The chain couples TRBV27 to TRBJ2-7, with a weak D call TRBD1 (5 bases). The CDR3 runs to 16 residues. Deletions cut 6 bases from V and 3 bases from J, with 21 bases between. Germline V gene data show CDR1 as MNHEY and CDR2 as SMNVEV (reference sequence). CDR3 protein: CASSTWGRSADYEQYF. DNA for the CDR3: TGTGCCAGCAGCACCTGGGGCCGGTCCGCGGACTACGAGCAGTACTTC.

This chain uses TRBV5-1 with TRBJ2-1; a weak D match, TRBD2 (5 bases). CDR3 length: 15 residues. Germline CDR1 SGHRS, CDR2 YFSETQ. V lost 4 bases to trimming and J lost 9 bases, with 20 bases between them. This CDR3 reads CASSPNIRERSEQFF. In DNA form, the CDR3 reads TGCGCCAGCAGCCCGAACATAAGGGAGAGGAGTGAGCAGTTCTTC.

The rearrangement joins TRBV5-1 to TRBJ2-3; D unresolved. This CDR3 comprises 14 residues. CDR1 and CDR2 (germline): SGHRS, YFSETQ. Trimming left V 8 bases short and J 3 bases short, with 16 bases between. The CDR3 reads CARKSEGGTDTQYF. CDR3 DNA sequence: TGCGCCAGGAAAAGTGAAGGTGGGACAGATACGCAGTATTTT.